Each of the 14 T cell receptor beta chains below was sequenced from the same sample in a study of regulatory T cells in long-lasting Graves disease. Time point defined: persistent/refractory GD, antithyroid drugs over 5 years with positive TRAb. PBMC RNA served as the TCR library source. Through Arm-PCR of CDR3 regions and iRepertoire HTBI primers, TCR beta libraries were built. TCRdb fed the multiplex PCR reads into MiXCR, producing one record per CDR3 protein. There are roughly 400,000 distinct CDR3 sequences in the sample; 20% to 25% occur only once, and around 21% lies in the top ten. Sequenced here: peripheral blood mononuclear cells (PBMCs), sampled when the disease was refractory, from a patient treated with antithyroid drugs. Source of these receptors: a female donor with Graves disease.

This clonotype was counted many times. In DNA, the CDR3 is TGTGCCAGCAGCTCTAGCACAGATACGCAGTATTTT. This encodes CASSSSTDTQYF. V is TRBV7-2 and J is TRBJ2-3; D unresolved. Trimming took 4 bases from V and 0 from J, leaving 2 bases between them. Germline V lookup: CDR1 SGHTA, CDR2 FQGNSA. The CDR3 is 12 amino acids.

At least ten counts were recorded for this clonotype. The gene calls are TRBV30 and TRBJ1-1; no clear D gene. V gave up 2 bases and J gave up 1 base, with 8 bases separating them. The CDR3 totals 13 residues. Germline V lookup: CDR1 GTSNPN, CDR2 SVGIG (reference sequence). The CDR3 DNA is TGTGCCTGGAGTTTACAGAAGAACACTGAAGCTTTCTTT. Translation: CAWSLQKNTEAFF.

This clonotype appeared a few times. This may come from a read error, since a much larger clone is one base off. The conserved closing phenylalanine or tryptophan is absent in this CDR3, likely reflecting a read error. The chain couples TRBV2 to TRBJ2-7; D gene unclear. The CDR3 spans 14 residues. Germline CDR1 and CDR2: SNHLY and FYNNEI. The V end was cut by 3 bases, the J end by 0 bases, with 9 bases between. This CDR3 is CASSDSSPSYEQYL. CDR3 coding DNA: TGTGCCAGCAGTGATAGCAGCCCCTCCTACGAGCAGTACCTC.

This clonotype was detected ten times or more. The gene calls are TRBV28 and TRBJ1-2; no clear D. The germline V gene has CDR1 MDHEN and CDR2 SYDVKM. The V end lost 3 bases, the J end lost 5 bases, and 7 bases lay between the germline ends. The CDR3 length is 12 residues. The CDR3 coding sequence is TGTGCCAGCAGTTTTAGTCCTTATGGCTACACCTTC. Translated, it gives CASSFSPYGYTF.

This chain uses TRBV15 with TRBJ1-5; tentatively, D is TRBD1 (5 bases). This CDR3 region has 14 residues. Germline lookup yields CDR1 LNHNV and CDR2 YYDKDF (reference sequence). V was trimmed by 3 bases and J by 5 bases, leaving 11 bases between them. The CDR3 bases are TGTGCCACCAGCAGTGGGGCAGAGCATCAGCCCCAGCATTTT. Encoded protein: CATSSGAEHQPQHF.

For this clonotype: At one end, the junction sequence differs from germline, possibly due to a read error. The chain has TRBV29-1 and TRBJ2-5, with TRBD2 as a possible D gene (6 bases). Germline V lookup: CDR1 SQVTM, CDR2 ANQGSEA. The CDR3 consists of 13 residues. The CDR3 nucleotides read TGCAGCCTAGCTGGAGGGCCTCAAGAGGCCCAGTACTTC. It codes for CSLAGGPQEAQYF. Drawing the rest from reference TRBV29-1 and TRBJ2-5, the complete variable domain is SAVISQKPSRDICQRGTSLTIQCQVDSQVTMMFWYRQQPGQSLTLIATANQGSEATYESGFVIDKFPISRPNLTFSTLTVSNMSPEDSSIYLCSLAGGPQEAQYFGPGTRLLVL.

This clonotype was seen at least ten times. This chain uses TRBV12-3 or TRBV12-4 with TRBJ1-2; D remains unclear. Trimming took off 4 bases at V and 4 bases at J, with 4 bases between the two ends. The CDR3 has 11 residues. The CDR3 nucleotides are TGTGCCAGCAGTTCCACCTATGGCTACACCTTC. It is translated as CASSSTYGYTF.

The V gene is TRBV7-9, the J gene TRBJ2-7, with 7 bases lining up with TRBD2. With V trimmed by 5 bases and J by 6 bases, 7 bases remained unmatched. CDR3 length: 13 amino acids. From germline, CDR1 is SEHNR and CDR2 FQNEAQ (reference sequence). This chain's CDR3 is CASSPGLVPEQYF. CDR3 coding DNA: TGTGCCAGCAGCCCAGGACTAGTCCCCGAGCAGTACTTC. Together with reference TRBV7-9 and TRBJ2-7, the CDR3 gives the full variable domain: DTGVSQNPRHKITKRGQNVTFRCDPISEHNRLYWYRQTLGQGPEFLTYFQNEAQLEKSRLLSDRFSAERPKGSFSTLEIQRTEQGDSAMYLCASSPGLVPEQYFGPGTRLTVT.

In its sample, this clonotype was seen a few times. The J gene is TRBJ2-1, the V gene TRBV28; a possible D gene is TRBD2 (5 bases). The V end was cut by 4 bases, the J end by 8 bases, with 18 bases between. The length of the CDR3 is 15 residues. CDR1 MDHEN and CDR2 SYDVKM come from the germline V gene. CDR3 in amino acids: CASSSPPLGVDEQFF. In DNA form, the CDR3 reads TGTGCCAGCAGTTCTCCCCCCCTCGGGGTGGATGAGCAGTTCTTC.

This clonotype was seen more than once but under ten times. This sequence joins TRBV2 and TRBJ1-5, with D uncertain. This CDR3 comprises 17 residues. The germline V and J ends were trimmed by 2 bases and 0 bases, with 14 bases remaining between them. CDR1 SNHLY and CDR2 FYNNEI come from the germline V gene. The CDR3: CASSEHGPAVSNQPQHF. CDR3 DNA: TGTGCCAGCAGTGAACACGGACCAGCAGTTAGCAATCAGCCCCAGCATTTT.

This clonotype was observed at least ten times. This chain links TRBV28 with TRBJ1-2; 10 positions agree with TRBD1. The germline gives CDR1 MDHEN, CDR2 SYDVKM. The CDR3 has 16 amino acids. V was clipped by 6 bases and J by 4 bases; unmatched bases: 11. CDR3 region: CASSPGTGAPTYGYTF. CDR3 nucleotides: TGTGCCAGCAGCCCCGGGACAGGGGCCCCGACCTATGGCTACACCTTC.

Ten or more counts support this clonotype. The V call is TRBV18, the J call TRBJ2-4; D uncertain. V was cut by 3 bases and J by 2 bases, with 5 bases left in between. Per the germline V gene, CDR1 is KGHSH and CDR2 is LQKENI. The CDR3 is 13 amino acids. Here the CDR3 reads CASSPATKNIQYF. The CDR3 DNA is TGTGCCAGCTCACCCGCGACCAAAAACATTCAGTACTTC.

This clonotype was counted a few times. V is TRBV5-1 and J is TRBJ1-1; D is unclear. V was pared by 4 bases and J by 4 bases, with 14 bases between. This CDR3 has 14 residues. From germline, CDR1 is SGHRS and CDR2 YFSETQ. CDR3 region: CASSATPGGTEAFF. The CDR3 coding sequence is TGCGCCAGCAGCGCGACTCCTGGCGGCACTGAAGCTTTCTTT.

This clonotype was detected ten times or more. The chain links TRBV6-2 or TRBV6-3 to TRBJ2-7, with 7 nucleotides matching TRBD1. With V trimmed by 0 bases and J by 4 bases, 9 bases remained unmatched. This CDR3 comprises 16 residues. CDR1 MNHEY and CDR2 SVGEGT come from the germline V gene. The CDR3 region has the DNA TGTGCCAGCAGTTACTCTTCCAAGGGGGCTGGTTACGAGCAGTACTTC. This sequence encodes CASSYSSKGAGYEQYF.